This T cell receptor (beta chain) was identified in a study of T cells after yellow fever vaccination. The CDR3 is made up of 15 amino acids. Trimming removed 4 bases from V and 0 bases from J, with 11 bases in between. CDR1 is MGHRA and CDR2 is YSYEKL in the germline V gene. This clonotype was counted at least ten times. TCRdb recomputed calls from the 5' RACE reads with MiXCR, one row per CDR3 protein. The table lists about 580,000 distinct CDR3 sequences, roughly a sixth of them singletons. The sequence came from a man aged 18 to 35 who received the YFV17D yellow fever vaccine. This specimen consisted of PBMCs, obtained 4 to 6 days after the first yellow fever vaccination. The rearrangement uses TRBV4-1 and TRBJ2-3; a weak D match, TRBD2 (7 bases). CDR3 loop: CASSPRGASTDTQYF. DNA of the CDR3: TGCGCCAGCAGCCCCCGGGGGGCTAGCACAGATACGCAGTATTTT.